This paragraph covers one TCR beta chain sequence. Its antigen is unknown. The data belong to a study of T cell responses to AZD1222 COVID-19 vaccine. Study conclusions and caveats: Repertoires were collected only later (after the peak T cell response had occurred).

The ends were cut back, 7 bases at V and 2 bases at J, with 8 bases in the middle. The CDR3 is made up of 13 amino acids. In germline, CDR1 is KGHDR, CDR2 SFDVKD. Sequencing used immunoSEQ multiplex PCR; TCRdb keeps in-frame clones, though not all of them. The repertoire holds approximately 80,000 clones, about 87% seen once, with roughly 5.6% in the top ten. The V gene is TRBV24-1, the J gene TRBJ1-5; no reliable D call. This material consisted of peripheral blood, taken on day 0 of AZD1222 vaccination. This clonotype was obtained from an adult in good health. The chain's CDR3 is CATRKDGNQPQHF. The CDR3 DNA is TGTGCCACCAGAAAGGACGGCAATCAGCCCCAGCATTTT.